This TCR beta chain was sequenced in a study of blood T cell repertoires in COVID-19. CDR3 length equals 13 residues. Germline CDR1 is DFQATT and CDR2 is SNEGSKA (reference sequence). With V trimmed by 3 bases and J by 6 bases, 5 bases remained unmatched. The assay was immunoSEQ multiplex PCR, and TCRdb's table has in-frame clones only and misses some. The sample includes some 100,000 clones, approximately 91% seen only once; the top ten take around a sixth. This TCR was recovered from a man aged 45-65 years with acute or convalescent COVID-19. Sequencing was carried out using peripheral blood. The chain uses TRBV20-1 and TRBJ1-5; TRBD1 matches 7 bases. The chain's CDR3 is CSASTGVVQPQHF. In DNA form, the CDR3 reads TGCAGTGCTAGTACAGGGGTGGTTCAGCCCCAGCATTTT.